These 4 T cell receptor beta chains were sequenced from one sample in a study of blood T cell repertoires in COVID-19. Assay used: immunoSEQ multiplex PCR; TCRdb lists only in-frame clones, some missing. The sample has around 25,000 clones, less than 75% seen once. Sequenced material: peripheral blood. The receptors here all came from a human donor in a cohort sampled during active or convalescent COVID-19.

J is TRBJ1-1 and V is TRBV19; TRBD1 matches 7 bases. CDR3 length: 18 residues. Germline V gene sequence: CDR1 LNHDA, CDR2 SQIVND (reference sequence). Trimming removed 8 bases from V and 0 bases from J; junction bases left unmatched: 18. CDR3 in DNA: TGTGCCAGTCAGATCTCCTTAGGGGGCGTCGGGATGAACACTGAAGCTTTCTTT. It yields the protein CASQISLGGVGMNTEAFF.

The gene calls are TRBV27 and TRBJ1-6; D is unresolved. Trimming pared 4 bases from V and 6 bases from J, leaving 7 bases between. Per the germline V gene, CDR1 is MNHEY and CDR2 is SMNVEV (reference sequence). The CDR3 consists of 13 residues. The CDR3 here is CASSSWANSPLHF. The CDR3 DNA sequence: TGTGCCAGCAGTTCTTGGGCTAATTCACCCCTCCACTTT.

This clone was picked up a small number of times. One end of the junction does not line up with germline, which may come from a read error. The CDR3 is CASSYSFGTANF. CDR3 bases: TGTGCCAGCAGTTACTCGTTTGGGACTGCGAACTTT. The chain links TRBV6-2 or TRBV6-3 to TRBJ1-1; perhaps TRBD1 as D (5 bases). In germline, CDR1 is MNHEY, CDR2 SVGEGT. The CDR3 is made up of 12 amino acids.

This chain uses TRBV3-1 (or the pseudogene TRBV3-2) with TRBJ1-2; 9 positions match TRBD1. The CDR3 has 14 residues. The V and J ends lost 0 bases and 8 bases, in that order; junction bases with no gene match: 4. Germline CDR1 reads LGHDT; CDR2 reads YNNKEL (reference sequence). The CDR3 region is CASSQENRGQGYTF. In DNA form, the CDR3 reads TGTGCCAGCAGCCAAGAGAACAGGGGGCAAGGCTACACCTTC.